Listed here are 20 T cell receptor beta chains from one sample, sequenced in a study of beta chain features in type 1 diabetes. The isolated RNA, all of it, was reverse transcribed, so expressed TCRB transcripts were what got sequenced. The method was immunoSEQ multiplex PCR; TCRdb's version includes in-frame clones alone and lacks a portion of them. The repertoire holds around 320,000 clones, with about 14% as singletons. The sequencing input was central memory CD4+ T cells from blood. The origin of the receptors is a man under 40 in good health.

In its sample, this clone was seen a few times. J is TRBJ2-1 and V is TRBV30; 12 nucleotides agree with TRBD2. From germline, CDR1 is GTSNPN and CDR2 SVGIG (reference sequence). The CDR3 is made up of 15 amino acids. Trimming cost V 1 base and J 4 bases; bases outside gene matches: 2. The CDR3 sequence: CAWSGLAGGYNEQFF. The CDR3 region has the DNA TGTGCCTGGAGTGGTCTAGCGGGAGGGTACAATGAGCAGTTCTTC.

This clone was counted between two and nine times. The J gene is TRBJ1-1, the V gene TRBV7-2; no reliable D call. CDR3 length: 14 amino acids. Germline CDR1 reads SGHTA; CDR2 reads FQGNSA. V was trimmed by 4 bases and J by 1 base, leaving 10 bases between them. The CDR3 region is CASSSFGRNTEAFF. DNA for the CDR3: TGTGCCAGCAGCTCTTTTGGCCGGAACACTGAAGCTTTCTTT.

The chain recombines TRBV5-1 with TRBJ1-1; unclear D gene. The length of the CDR3 is 13 residues. Germline V CDR1 and CDR2: SGHRS, YFSETQ. V lost 5 bases, J lost 5 bases, and 13 bases lay in between. The CDR3 loop reads CASRSDLGTEAFF. The CDR3 DNA reads TGCGCCAGCAGGTCGGACCTAGGGACTGAAGCTTTCTTT.

This chain links TRBV6-6 with TRBJ2-7, with unresolved D. The CDR3 extends over 11 amino acids. Trimming removed 6 bases at V and 7 bases at J, with 10 bases between. CDR1 and CDR2 from the germline V gene are MNHNY and SVGAGI (reference sequence). CDR3 residues: CASRDLGEQYV. The CDR3 coding sequence is TGTGCCAGCAGAGACCTGGGGGAGCAGTACGTC.

This clone was picked up a small number of times. J is TRBJ2-7 and V is TRBV11-2, with 7 bases matching TRBD1. Germline assignment: CDR1 SGHAT and CDR2 FQNNGV. The CDR3 extends over 13 amino acids. V was pared by 6 bases and J by 4 bases, with 6 bases of the junction left unmatched. The CDR3 here is CASRQGTRYEQYF. The CDR3 DNA sequence: TGTGCCAGCAGACAGGGGACGCGGTACGAGCAGTACTTC.

At least ten counts were recorded for this clone. The same CDR3 also results from other DNA sequences found in this sample. The chain links TRBV5-1 to TRBJ1-1; D might be TRBD1 (6 bases). Germline lookup yields CDR1 SGHRS and CDR2 YFSETQ. Trimming pared 1 base from V and 8 bases from J, leaving 12 bases between. The CDR3 is 13 amino acids. The CDR3 bases are TGCGCCAGCAGCTTGATACAGGGTGGAGAAGCTTTCTTT. Translating it yields CASSLIQGGEAFF.

This clone has a handful of counts. The chain has TRBV23-1 and TRBJ2-5, with TRBD2 matching over 10 bases. TRBV23-1 is placed among ORFs of uncertain function. The CDR3 covers 18 residues. The V gene end was trimmed by 6 bases and the J gene end by 3 bases; junction bases not matched to a gene: 16. CDR3 nucleotides: TGCGCCAGCAGCCAAGAGTCGTCTAGCGGGGGACCAAAAGAGACCCAGTACTTC. Its protein is CASSQESSSGGPKETQYF.

The rearrangement links TRBV11-2 to TRBJ2-5; D might be TRBD1 or TRBD2, each matching 5 bases. Germline loops: CDR1 SGHAT, CDR2 FQNNGV. The germline V and J ends were trimmed by 4 bases and 5 bases, with 8 bases remaining between them. This CDR3 has 12 residues. The chain's CDR3 is CASSSGSETQYF. CDR3 DNA: TGTGCCAGCAGCTCAGGGAGTGAGACCCAGTACTTC.

The V and J genes are TRBV14 and TRBJ1-2; D is unclear. Trimming took 0 bases from V and 6 from J, leaving 14 bases between them. The CDR3 runs to 15 residues. The germline CDR1 and CDR2 sequences are SGHDN and FVKESK. The CDR3 reads CASSQDRFLTHGYTF. The CDR3 nucleotides are TGTGCCAGCAGCCAAGATCGTTTCCTGACCCATGGCTACACCTTC.

This clone was detected a few times. The chain is built from TRBV12-5 and TRBJ2-2; D is uncertain. Germline V lookup: CDR1 LGHNT, CDR2 FRNRAP. Trimming cost V 2 bases and J 6 bases, with 7 bases left between them. This CDR3 comprises 13 residues. In DNA, the CDR3 is TGTGCTAGTGGTTTGCTACTGGCCGGGGAGCTGTTTTTT. Its protein is CASGLLLAGELFF. The variable domain in full, with the rest retrieved from reference TRBV12-5 and TRBJ2-2, is DARVTQTPRHKVTEMGQEVTMRCQPILGHNTVFWYRQTMMQGLELLAYFRNRAPLDDSGMPKDRFSAEMPDATLATLKIQPSEPRDSAVYFCASGLLLAGELFFGEGSRLTVL.

This clone has just a few counts. CDR3: CASSFERGEETQYF. The CDR3 bases are TGTGCCAGCAGCTTTGAACGCGGAGAGGAGACCCAGTACTTC. The gene calls are TRBV11-2 and TRBJ2-5; unclear D gene. In germline, CDR1 is SGHAT, CDR2 FQNNGV. V was clipped by 3 bases and J by 5 bases, with 13 bases between them. The CDR3 runs 14 residues.

V is TRBV6-6 and J is TRBJ1-2; D is unresolved. The V gene lost 6 bases and the J gene lost 10 bases, with 18 bases spanning the gap. CDR1 is MNHNY and CDR2 is SVGAGI in the germline V gene (reference sequence). The CDR3 is made up of 13 amino acids. The CDR3: CASRLAGTLDYTF. CDR3 nucleotides: TGTGCCAGCAGATTGGCCGGAACACTTGACTACACCTTC.

Concerning this clone itself: As the CDR3 is not closed by the conserved phenylalanine or tryptophan, this likely results from a read error. The DNA is omitted, as the CDR3 cannot be located on it reliably, and the CDR3 follows TCRdb's listing. The CDR3 sequence: CASSLVSLDRTTDL. The chain recombines TRBV7-7 with TRBJ2-7; the table's TRBD1 call for D was not verified on the DNA. Per the germline V gene, CDR1 is SSHAT and CDR2 is FNYEAQ (reference sequence). The CDR3 is 14 residues long, ends included.

This clone showed up just a few times. The J gene is TRBJ1-1, the V gene TRBV7-8; 7 nucleotides match TRBD1. The V segment lost 4 bases and the J segment 0 bases; nucleotides outside the gene matches: 2. Per germline, CDR1 SGHVS and CDR2 FQNEAQ. The CDR3 runs 14 residues. The CDR3 spells CASSSDRMNTEAFF. The CDR3, as DNA: TGTGCCAGCAGCTCGGACAGGATGAACACTGAAGCTTTCTTT.

As to this clone: The DNA is omitted, as the CDR3 cannot be located on it reliably, and the CDR3 follows TCRdb's listing. The chain links TRBV21-1 to TRBJ2-7. TRBV21-1 is given as a pseudogene. The CDR3 is 15 residues long, ends included. This chain's CDR3 is CASSKVGGGSYEQYF.

V and J are TRBV11-2 and TRBJ1-2, with unresolved D. CDR3 length: 15 residues. V lost 5 bases and J 2 bases, leaving 15 bases between the germline ends. Germline loops: CDR1 SGHAT, CDR2 FQNNGV. CDR3 protein: CASSPIRERNYGYTF. The CDR3 nucleotides are TGTGCCAGCAGCCCCATTAGGGAGAGGAACTATGGCTACACCTTC.

The chain is built from TRBV7-2 and TRBJ2-7, with 8 bases lining up with TRBD2. J was trimmed by 3 bases and V by 1 base; bases with no gene match: 5. CDR1 and CDR2 from the germline V gene are SGHTA and FQGNSA. This CDR3 is 15 amino acids long. CDR3 sequence reads: CASSLDRGGFYEQYF. For the CDR3, the DNA is TGTGCCAGCAGCTTAGATCGGGGGGGGTTCTACGAGCAGTACTTC. Full variable domain (missing parts from reference TRBV7-2 and TRBJ2-7): GAGVSQSPSNKVTEKGKDVELRCDPISGHTALYWYRQSLGQGLEFLIYFQGNSAPDKSGLPSDRFSAERTGGSVSTLTIQRTQQEDSAVYLCASSLDRGGFYEQYFGPGTRLTVT.

This clone was detected only a few times. The chain links TRBV6-4 to TRBJ2-7; D is ambiguous. The CDR3 has 13 amino acids. Germline V gene data show CDR1 as MRHNA and CDR2 as SNTAGT. Trimming cost V 0 bases and J 2 bases, with 5 bases left between them. The CDR3 here is CASSDSCPYEQYV. CDR3 nucleotides: TGTGCCAGCAGTGACTCATGCCCCTACGAGCAGTACGTC.

This clone has only one observation. This chain connects TRBV7-8 to TRBJ1-4; D unresolved. CDR1 and CDR2 from the germline V gene are SGHVS and FQNEAQ. CDR3 length equals 13 residues. Trimming cost V 5 bases and J 7 bases, with 11 bases left between them. The CDR3 DNA sequence: TGTGCCAGCAGCATCGGTGGAGGTGAAAAACTGTTTTTT. Residues: CASSIGGGEKLFF.

This chain joins TRBV7-2 and TRBJ2-7; 13 bases match TRBD2. Per the germline V gene, CDR1 is SGHTA and CDR2 is FQGNSA. Trimming at V came to 1 base and at J to 0 bases, leaving 6 bases not matched to a gene. This CDR3 has 18 residues. The CDR3 protein is CASSLGTSGGILSYEQYF. CDR3 coding DNA: TGTGCCAGCAGCTTAGGGACTAGCGGGGGCATACTCTCCTACGAGCAGTACTTC.